Below are 3 T cell receptor beta chains sequenced from a single sample in a study of graft-versus-host responses after intestinal transplantation. Measured with immunoSEQ multiplex PCR; TCRdb has only the in-frame clones, and not every one. This repertoire shows more than 80,000 clones, 83% found once; its top ten account for 17%. Their specific antigens are unknown. This sample comprised unstimulated CD8+ T cells sorted from spleen or lymph node cells, obtained before intestinal transplant. The receptors stem from a human donor who received an intestinal transplant.

CDR3 nucleotide sequence: TGCGCCAGCAGCCTCTGGACAGGAAGGCCCCAAGAGACCCAGTACTTC. Its translation: CASSLWTGRPQETQYF. The rearrangement links TRBV5-1 to TRBJ2-5; 7 bases map to TRBD1. V shed 4 bases and J 1 base; nucleotides not matched to a gene: 10. Per the germline V gene, CDR1 is SGHRS and CDR2 is YFSETQ. This CDR3 is 16 amino acids long.

The chain links TRBV6-5 to TRBJ1-2, with D unresolved. With 7 bases removed from V and 4 bases from J, the gap between germline ends came to 16 bases. This CDR3 region has 14 residues. CDR1 MNHEY and CDR2 SVGAGI come from the germline V gene. Here the CDR3 DNA reads TGTGCCAGCACATACGTAGGTGGGCCCTATGGCTACACCTTC. It encodes CASTYVGGPYGYTF.

The gene calls are TRBV7-9 and TRBJ1-2; TRBD1 matches 8 bases. Trimming took 5 bases from V and 4 from J; bases not matched to a gene: 12. Germline V gene lookup returns CDR1 SEHNR and CDR2 FQNEAQ (reference sequence). The CDR3 has 16 amino acids. The CDR3 spells CASSRGDRSHPYGYTF. The CDR3 coding sequence is TGTGCCAGCAGCAGAGGGGACAGGTCCCACCCCTATGGCTACACCTTC. Supplemented by reference TRBV7-9 and TRBJ1-2, the full variable domain reads DTGVSQNPRHKITKRGQNVTFRCDPISEHNRLYWYRQTLGQGPEFLTYFQNEAQLEKSRLLSDRFSAERPKGSFSTLEIQRTEQGDSAMYLCASSRGDRSHPYGYTFGSGTRLTVV.